The text below deals with one T cell receptor beta chain. This entry belongs to a study of blood T cell repertoires in COVID-19. Assay: immunoSEQ multiplex PCR; the TCRdb copy retains only in-frame clones and omits some. This sample yields over 120,000 clones, of which about 85% are seen a single time; approximately 2.5% belongs to the top ten. CDR3 length: 13 amino acids. Germline CDR1 and CDR2: GTSNPN and SVGIG (reference sequence). V was cut by 2 bases and J by 1 base, with 9 bases left in between. V is TRBV30 and J is TRBJ2-7; the D is unclear. Sequenced input: peripheral blood. This receptor was taken from a human donor with acute or convalescent COVID-19. The donor label of this sample is uncertain. The CDR3 protein is CAWSTGRSYEQYF. CDR3 coding DNA: TGTGCCTGGAGTACGGGTAGGTCCTACGAGCAGTACTTC.